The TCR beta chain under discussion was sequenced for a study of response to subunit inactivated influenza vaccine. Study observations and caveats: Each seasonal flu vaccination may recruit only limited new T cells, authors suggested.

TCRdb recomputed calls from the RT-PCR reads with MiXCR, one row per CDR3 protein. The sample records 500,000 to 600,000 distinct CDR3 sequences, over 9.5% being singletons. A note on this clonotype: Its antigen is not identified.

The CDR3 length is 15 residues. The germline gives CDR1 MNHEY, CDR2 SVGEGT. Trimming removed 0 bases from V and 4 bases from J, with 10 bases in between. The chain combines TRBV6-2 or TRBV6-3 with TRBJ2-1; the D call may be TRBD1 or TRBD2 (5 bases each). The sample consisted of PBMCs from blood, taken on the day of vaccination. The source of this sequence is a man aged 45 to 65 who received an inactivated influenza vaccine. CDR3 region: CASSYSWGSYNEQFF. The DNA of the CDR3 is TGTGCCAGCAGTTACTCATGGGGGTCGTACAATGAGCAGTTCTTC.